These 32 T cell receptor beta chains originate from one sample sequenced in a study of blood T cell repertoires in COVID-19. Sequencing was performed with immunoSEQ multiplex PCR; in TCRdb, only in-frame clones are kept and a portion is missing. The sample records some 500,000 clones, around nine tenths being singletons. Sequencing was done on a sample of PBMCs or T cells enriched from blood (not recorded which). The receptors originated from a woman in her thirties or forties who had recovered from COVID-19.

The V and J genes are TRBV5-5 and TRBJ2-1; D is unresolved. Trimming took off 4 bases at V and 6 bases at J, with 8 bases between the two ends. Germline V lookup: CDR1 SGHKS, CDR2 YYEKEE (reference sequence). The CDR3 sequence is 12 residues long. For the CDR3, the DNA is TGTGCCAGCAGCGCGTACCTCAATGAGCAGTTCTTC. Translating gives CASSAYLNEQFF.

This clone showed up just once. The chain carries TRBV6-5 and TRBJ1-5; the match to TRBD1 covers 10 bases. After removal of 9 bases from V and 6 bases from J, the junction contained 5 bases not matched to a gene. CDR1 MNHEY and CDR2 SVGAGI come from the germline V gene. The CDR3 covers 13 residues. Here the CDR3 reads CASSGQGRQPQHF. CDR3 coding DNA: TGTGCCAGTTCGGGACAGGGGCGTCAGCCCCAGCATTTT.

The chain combines TRBV15 with TRBJ1-1; D not resolved. Between the trimmed V and J ends, which lost 2 bases and 7 bases, there was a span of 8 bases. Germline V gene data show CDR1 as LNHNV and CDR2 as YYDKDF (reference sequence). The CDR3 has 12 residues. The chain's CDR3 is CATSRPRGEAFF. CDR3 sequence (DNA): TGTGCCACCAGCAGACCCCGGGGTGAAGCTTTCTTT.

The chain joins TRBV30 to TRBJ1-3; 8 bases are a match to TRBD1. V dropped 2 bases and J dropped 3; count of bases not matched to a gene: 6. This CDR3 has 15 amino acids. Germline V gene data show CDR1 as GTSNPN and CDR2 as SVGIG (reference sequence). The CDR3, as DNA: TGTGCCTGGAGTTGGGGCAGGGGGCTTGGAAACACCATATATTTT. Protein product: CAWSWGRGLGNTIYF.

This chain links TRBV18 with TRBJ2-1; a weak D match, TRBD2 (6 bases). V lost 3 bases, J lost 9 bases, and 12 bases lay in between. The germline V gene has CDR1 KGHSH and CDR2 LQKENI. This CDR3 comprises 13 residues. For the CDR3, the DNA is TGTGCCAGCTCACCCCCAAACGGGGGTGAGCAGTTCTTC. Encoded protein: CASSPPNGGEQFF.

This rearrangement joins TRBV16 to TRBJ1-5, with D perhaps matching TRBD1 (5 bases). V lost 5 bases and J lost 0, with 17 bases in between. The CDR3 has 17 residues. The germline V gene encodes CDR1 KGHSY and CDR2 FQNENV. The CDR3 protein is CASSLTIQDYSNQPQHF. DNA of the CDR3: TGTGCCAGCAGCTTAACGATACAGGATTATAGCAATCAGCCCCAGCATTTT. The variable domain in full, completed from reference TRBV16 and TRBJ1-5, reads GEEVAQTPKHLVRGEGQKAKLYCAPIKGHSYVFWYQQVLKNEFKFLISFQNENVFDETGMPKERFSAKCLPNSPCSLEIQATKLEDSAVYFCASSLTIQDYSNQPQHFGDGTRLSIL.

The V gene is TRBV14, the J gene TRBJ1-2, with D unclear. Between the trimmed V and J ends, which lost 1 base and 5 bases, there was a span of 5 bases. Germline V gene sequence: CDR1 SGHDN, CDR2 FVKESK. The CDR3 sequence is 12 residues long. CDR3 in DNA: TGTGCCAGCAGCCAAGGTCAATATGGCTACACCTTC. Its protein is CASSQGQYGYTF.

The chain carries TRBV14 and TRBJ2-7, with 8 bases that match TRBD1. Germline V gives CDR1 SGHDN, CDR2 FVKESK. V lost 2 bases, J lost 2 bases, and 5 bases stayed unmatched. The CDR3 has 15 amino acids. The CDR3 nucleotides are TGTGCCAGCAGCCAATGGACAGGGCCAACCTACGAGCAGTACTTC. Amino acid sequence: CASSQWTGPTYEQYF.

The gene calls are TRBV5-1 and TRBJ2-1, with TRBD1 as a possible D gene (5 bases). The CDR3 covers 14 residues. Between the trimmed V and J ends, which lost 0 bases and 10 bases, there was a span of 14 bases. Germline-derived CDR1 and CDR2 are SGHRS and YFSETQ. This CDR3 is CASSLGQGSYEQFF. The CDR3, as DNA: TGCGCCAGCAGCTTGGGGCAGGGATCATACGAGCAGTTCTTC.

CDR3 DNA sequence: TGTGCCAGCAGTGAACGGTGGACTGAAGCTTTCTTT. Translation gives CASSERWTEAFF. J is TRBJ1-1 and V is TRBV2, with no clear D. Germline CDR1 reads SNHLY; CDR2 reads FYNNEI. Deletions cut 2 bases from V and 5 bases from J, with 6 bases between. The CDR3 sequence is 12 residues long.

The V call is TRBV7-2, the J call TRBJ1-2; the match to TRBD1 covers 10 bases. This CDR3 is built from 14 residues. Germline V CDR1 and CDR2: SGHTA, FQGNSA. V lost 4 bases and J lost 7; bases outside the gene matches: 6. In DNA, the CDR3 is TGTGCCAGCAGCTCCGGGACAGGGGAGGCTGGCTACACCTTC. This codes for CASSSGTGEAGYTF.

V gene TRBV19 combines with J gene TRBJ1-5; 10 bases map to TRBD1. Unmatched junction bases numbered 4, after V lost 6 bases and J lost 14 bases. The CDR3 is 11 residues long. Per the germline V gene, CDR1 is LNHDA and CDR2 is SQIVND (reference sequence). In DNA form, the CDR3 reads TGTGCCAGTAGCGACAGGGGGCCAGAGCATTTT. Its protein product is CASSDRGPEHF.

This rearrangement joins TRBV1 to TRBJ2-2; TRBD1 was called by the table and not checked on the DNA. TRBV1 is reported as a pseudogene. The CDR3 is 15 amino acids. Here the CDR3 DNA reads TGCACCAGCAGAACTTCACAGGGTCGGACCGGGGAGCTGTTTTTT. This encodes CTSRTSQGRTGELFF.

Note on this clone: Other DNA variants within this sample encode the same CDR3. V usage is TRBV9 and J usage is TRBJ2-7, with 13 positions matching TRBD2. There are 15 residues in the CDR3. After removal of 2 bases from V and 3 bases from J, the junction contained 2 bases not matched to a gene. The germline CDR1 and CDR2 sequences are SGDLS and YYNGEE. CDR3 DNA: TGTGCCAGCAGCGTTGGACTAGCGGGAGTCTACGAGCAGTACTTC. The encoded protein is CASSVGLAGVYEQYF.

J is TRBJ2-5 and V is TRBV2; D not resolved. Trimming pared 5 bases from V and 3 bases from J, leaving 4 bases between. The CDR3 loop spans 11 amino acids. Germline-derived CDR1 and CDR2 are SNHLY and FYNNEI. The CDR3 here is CASSFEETQYF. CDR3 nucleotides: TGTGCCAGCAGTTTCGAAGAGACCCAGTACTTC. Complete variable domain (other parts from reference TRBV2 and TRBJ2-5): EPEVTQTPSHQVTQMGQEVILRCVPISNHLYFYWYRQILGQKVEFLVSFYNNEISEKSEIFDDQFSVERPDGSNFTLKIRSTKLEDSAMYFCASSFEETQYFGPGTRLLVL.

This sequence joins TRBV19 and TRBJ2-3, with TRBD1 identical over 8 bases. Trimming took 1 base from V and 1 from J; bases not matched to a gene: 4. CDR1 and CDR2 from the germline V gene are LNHDA and SQIVND (reference sequence). The CDR3 is 16 residues long. In DNA form, the CDR3 reads TGTGCCAGTAGTATAGGGACGGACAGGGGCACAGATACGCAGTATTTT. Protein product: CASSIGTDRGTDTQYF.

This chain connects TRBV7-9 to TRBJ2-7; 8 bases match TRBD2. The ends lost 1 base at V and 4 bases at J; junction bases unmatched: 9. This CDR3 is 16 amino acids long. Germline V gene sequence: CDR1 SEHNR, CDR2 FQNEAQ (reference sequence). CDR3 in DNA: TGTGCCAGCAGCTTAGTTAGCGGGACAAACGATTACGAGCAGTACTTC. Protein sequence: CASSLVSGTNDYEQYF.

This sequence joins TRBV9 and TRBJ1-1; 7 nucleotides agree with TRBD1. V trimming: 3 bases; J trimming: 1 base; junction bases outside the gene matches: 3. The germline V gene encodes CDR1 SGDLS and CDR2 YYNGEE. The CDR3 has 14 amino acids. This chain's CDR3 is CASSARQGNTEAFF. CDR3 DNA sequence: TGTGCCAGCAGCGCCCGACAGGGGAACACTGAAGCTTTCTTT.

The V and J genes are TRBV6-2 or TRBV6-3 and TRBJ2-1, with 8 positions matching TRBD2. The junction had 15 bases not matched to a gene; V was cut back by 6 bases and J by 8 bases. Germline CDR1 and CDR2: MNHEY and SVGEGT. This CDR3 spans 16 amino acids. The CDR3 loop is CASSRSTSGLWDEQFF. Here the CDR3 DNA reads TGTGCCAGCAGCCGATCCACTAGCGGACTTTGGGATGAGCAGTTCTTC.

V usage is TRBV29-1 and J usage is TRBJ1-1; the D gene is possibly TRBD1 (6 bases). The V end was cut by 5 bases, the J end by 6 bases, with 19 bases between. This CDR3 comprises 14 residues. Germline CDR1 and CDR2: SQVTM and ANQGSEA. Here the CDR3 DNA reads TGCAGCGTTCGGGAGTTCCAGGGGAGGGCTGAAGCTTTCTTT. Its protein product is CSVREFQGRAEAFF.

This clone was seen only once. The CDR3 DNA reads as TGTGCCAGCAGTTACTCGTATCCCCGGCGGGAAAACATTCAGTACTTC. Its protein is CASSYSYPRRENIQYF. V gene TRBV6-2 or TRBV6-3 combines with J gene TRBJ2-4, with TRBD2 as a possible D gene (5 bases). V gave up 0 bases and J gave up 5 bases, with 14 bases separating them. The CDR3 sequence is 16 residues long. Looked up from germline, CDR1 is MNHEY and CDR2 is SVGEGT.

This clone was seen once. The chain joins TRBV7-2 to TRBJ1-6, with a tentative D call TRBD1 (6 bases). This CDR3 is 15 amino acids long. The germline CDR1 and CDR2 sequences are SGHTA and FQGNSA. V was trimmed by 2 bases and J by 7 bases, leaving 12 bases between them. The CDR3 region is CASSLSRQVNSPLHF. CDR3 in DNA: TGTGCCAGCAGCTTATCAAGACAGGTCAATTCACCCCTCCACTTT.

V gene TRBV9 combines with J gene TRBJ2-7, with D possibly TRBD2 on 6 matching bases. The CDR3 covers 17 residues. V lost 4 bases, J lost 0 bases, and 20 bases lay in between. The germline CDR1 and CDR2 sequences are SGDLS and YYNGEE. CDR3 loop: CASSPKLAPLASYEQYF. The CDR3 DNA reads TGTGCCAGCAGCCCGAAGCTAGCGCCCCTAGCCTCCTACGAGCAGTACTTC.

This clone was picked up one time. The chain carries TRBV7-9 and TRBJ2-1; TRBD2 agrees at 7 bases. Germline V gives CDR1 SEHNR, CDR2 FQNEAQ (reference sequence). Losses at the gene ends were 4 bases for V and 14 bases for J; bases not matched to a gene: 8. This CDR3 has 12 residues. CDR3 sequence: CASSSGGLDEFF. CDR3 DNA sequence: TGTGCCAGCAGCTCCGGCGGACTAGATGAGTTCTTC.

This chain joins TRBV11-2 and TRBJ2-3; D is unclear. Germline V gene lookup returns CDR1 SGHAT and CDR2 FQNNGV. The CDR3 has 14 amino acids. V was trimmed by 5 bases and J by 1 base, leaving 10 bases between them. The CDR3 sequence: CASSPVLGTDTQYF. CDR3 coding DNA: TGTGCCAGCAGCCCCGTACTCGGCACAGATACGCAGTATTTT.

V gene TRBV5-4 combines with J gene TRBJ2-1; 14 bases line up with TRBD2. After removal of 3 bases from V and 7 bases from J, the junction contained 6 bases not matched to a gene. There are 16 residues in the CDR3. Germline V CDR1 and CDR2: SGHNT, YYREEE (reference sequence). CDR3 residues: CASSSPGLAGVNEQFF. The CDR3 DNA reads TGTGCCAGCAGCTCCCCGGGACTAGCGGGAGTGAATGAGCAGTTCTTC. Full variable domain (missing parts from reference TRBV5-4 and TRBJ2-1): ETGVTQSPTHLIKTRGQQVTLRCSSQSGHNTVSWYQQALGQGPQFIFQYYREEENGRGNFPPRFSGLQFPNYSSELNVNALELDDSALYLCASSSPGLAGVNEQFFGPGTRLTVL.

The chain has TRBV18 and TRBJ1-3; a weak D match, TRBD1 (6 bases). The germline CDR1 and CDR2 sequences are KGHSH and LQKENI. The CDR3 spans 18 residues. Trimming took off 5 bases at V and 0 bases at J, with 20 bases between the two ends. The CDR3 spells CASSTDSPFQSSGNTIYF. The CDR3 coding sequence is TGTGCCAGCTCAACGGACAGCCCCTTCCAAAGCTCTGGAAACACCATATATTTT.

The table lists this clone with a count of one. This sequence joins TRBV5-1 and TRBJ1-1; TRBD1 aligns across 12 bases. J lost 5 bases, V lost 5 bases, and 10 bases had no gene match. This CDR3 is built from 16 residues. Germline V gives CDR1 SGHRS, CDR2 YFSETQ. The CDR3 DNA follows: TGCGCCAGCAGTCCGGGACAGGGGGCATTTGGGACTGAAGCTTTCTTT. Protein sequence: CASSPGQGAFGTEAFF.

This clone turned up a few times. The chain joins TRBV3-1 (or the pseudogene TRBV3-2) to TRBJ1-6, with 7 nucleotides matching TRBD1. This CDR3 is built from 14 residues. J lost 10 bases, V lost 4 bases, and 7 bases had no gene match. CDR1 and CDR2 (germline): LGHDT, YNNKEL (reference sequence). The CDR3, as DNA: TGTGCCAGCAGCCTCAGGGACAGAGGGTCACCCCTCCACTTT. This translates into CASSLRDRGSPLHF.

The chain links TRBV6-5 to TRBJ1-2; 10 bases align to TRBD1. Looked up from germline, CDR1 is MNHEY and CDR2 is SVGAGI. This CDR3 is built from 15 residues. Trimming removed 6 bases from V and 2 bases from J; junction bases left unmatched: 6. CDR3 amino acids: CASRPGTGENYGYTF. The CDR3 nucleotides are TGTGCCAGCAGACCCGGGACAGGGGAGAACTATGGCTACACCTTC.

This chain links TRBV13 with TRBJ1-5; D ambiguous. Germline V gene data show CDR1 as PRHDT and CDR2 as FYEKMQ (reference sequence). The CDR3 sequence is 15 residues long. Trimming took off 0 bases at V and 0 bases at J, with 6 bases between the two ends. CDR3 amino acids: CASSLGPSSNQPQHF. CDR3 bases: TGTGCCAGCAGCTTAGGTCCTAGTAGCAATCAGCCCCAGCATTTT.

The rearrangement joins TRBV5-6 to TRBJ2-1; 12 bases match TRBD2. The CDR3 totals 15 residues. J lost 10 bases, V lost 2 bases, and 7 bases had no gene match. Germline V gives CDR1 SGHDT, CDR2 YYEEEE. The CDR3 region is CASSFRLAGAREQFF. DNA of the CDR3: TGTGCCAGCAGCTTTCGACTAGCGGGGGCGAGGGAGCAGTTCTTC.